These T cell receptor beta chains were read from a single sample in a study of shared clonotypes between healthy human individuals. Some clones are missing from TCRdb's copy, which holds only in-frame ones; the method was immunoSEQ multiplex PCR. The sample includes a few hundred thousand clones, around 78% seen only once; the top ten take approximately 12%. Input material: PBMCs. The source of these receptors is a woman aged 40 to 55 in good health. Some clones in this sample may be carry-over from other donors' samples. Both conserved end residues are part of each CDR3. The order of the fields is CDR3 DNA, CDR3 protein, J gene, clone size, V gene, D gene. The D gene is left open where the match is weak. Not all rows give a size; the values are once, few, many and, for expanded clones, a class.

TGTGCCAGCAGCTTAGAAGCGGGAGGGCACAATGAGCAGTTCTTC CASSLEAGGHNEQFF TRBJ2-1 NA TRBV11-2 TRBD2
TGTGCCAGCTCACCACGGCTCCTCAATGAGCAGTTCTTC CASSPRLLNEQFF TRBJ2-1 NA TRBV18 NA
TGTGCCAGCACCACCGGGACAGGGGGCGGTGAGCAGTTCTTC CASTTGTGGGEQFF TRBJ2-1 NA TRBV6-5 TRBD1
TGTGCCAGCAGAACAGGGGGCCGCACTGAAGCTTTCTTT CASRTGGRTEAFF TRBJ1-1 NA TRBV28 TRBD1
TGTGCCAGCTCACCACAGACAGTGGGGAATTCACCCCTCCACTTT CASSPQTVGNSPLHF TRBJ1-6 few TRBV18 NA
TGTGCCAGCAGCACGACCCGGGACAGGGGAAAAAACACCATATATTTT CASSTTRDRGKNTIYF TRBJ1-3 NA TRBV7-2 TRBD1
TGTGCCAGCAGCTTGTGGACGGAGACCCAGTACTTC CASSLWTETQYF TRBJ2-5 NA TRBV11-2 NA
TGTGCCAGCAGCCCTACCCGGCTCCTAAAGGGGACCGGGGAGCTGTTTTTT CASSPTRLLKGTGELFF TRBJ2-2 NA TRBV7-8 NA
TGTGCCAGCAGCGGAGGACCGGGACAGGGGTTTGTGAACACTGAAGCTTTCTTT CASSGGPGQGFVNTEAFF TRBJ1-1 NA TRBV9 TRBD1
TGTGCCAGCAGCTTGTGGCCCTATCCAGGCTATGGCTACACCTTC CASSLWPYPGYGYTF TRBJ1-2 NA TRBV5-4 NA
TGTGCCATCAGTGAGTCGATCGGGGGGTTAGCCAAAAACATTCAGTACTTC CAISESIGGLAKNIQYF TRBJ2-4 NA TRBV10-3 TRBD2
TGTGCCAGCAGCTTGTCTTACTTGGAGCAGTACTTC CASSLSYLEQYF TRBJ2-7 NA TRBV7-9 NA
TGTGCCAGCAGCGTAGGAGCTAGCACAGATACGCAGTATTTT CASSVGASTDTQYF TRBJ2-3 NA TRBV9 NA
TGTGCCAGCAGCCGTACCATGACAGGATCTCAAGAGACCCAGTACTTC CASSRTMTGSQETQYF TRBJ2-5 once TRBV13 NA